The T cell receptor (beta chain) under discussion was sequenced for a study of radiotherapy plus CTLA-4 blockade in lung cancer. Study-wide context: Objective responses were documented in under 20% of patients, with disease control in 31%. Study-wide findings and caveats: Some TCR clones had been derived from tumors. These clones expanded in peripheral blood after radiotherapy plus ipilimumab.

The CDR3 is 15 residues long. The germline V gene encodes CDR1 SGHRS and CDR2 YFSETQ. Trimming cost V 4 bases and J 5 bases; bases outside gene matches: 11. About this clone: The antigen remains unidentified.

Produced via immunoSEQ multiplex PCR; TCRdb's table is partial and in-frame only. The table records more than 75,000 clones, around 80% of them present only once. Material: peripheral blood, obtained from a patient treated with radiotherapy plus ipilimumab. The rearrangement joins TRBV5-1 to TRBJ2-5, with 7 nucleotides matching TRBD2. The TCR sequence derives from a human donor with non-small cell lung cancer that progressed on radiotherapy plus ipilimumab. CDR3: CASSGTGLEGETQYF. The DNA of the CDR3 is TGCGCCAGCAGCGGAACCGGACTAGAAGGCGAGACCCAGTACTTC. The full variable domain, completed using reference TRBV5-1 and TRBJ2-5, is KAGVTQTPRYLIKTRGQQVTLSCSPISGHRSVSWYQQTPGQGLQFLFEYFSETQRNKGNFPGRFSGRQFSNSRSEMNVSTLELGDSALYLCASSGTGLEGETQYFGPGTRLLVL.